These 31 T cell receptor beta chains share one sample of origin, sequenced in a study of blood T cell repertoires in COVID-19. The method was immunoSEQ multiplex PCR; TCRdb's version includes in-frame clones alone and lacks a portion of them. This repertoire shows 170,000 or so clones, around nine tenths found once; its top ten account for 0.85% to 0.95%. The sequencing input was peripheral blood. These receptors were collected from a woman between 18 and 30 years old who had recovered from COVID-19.

The chain recombines TRBV5-1 with TRBJ2-7; a weak D match, TRBD2 (6 bases). Germline lookup yields CDR1 SGHRS and CDR2 YFSETQ. V was shortened by 0 bases and J by 1 base, with 14 bases between the two germline ends. CDR3 length equals 16 residues. The CDR3 loop reads CASSLGGDKRSYEQYF. The CDR3 bases are TGCGCCAGCAGCTTGGGCGGGGATAAAAGGTCCTACGAGCAGTACTTC. Complete variable domain (other parts from reference TRBV5-1 and TRBJ2-7): KAGVTQTPRYLIKTRGQQVTLSCSPISGHRSVSWYQQTPGQGLQFLFEYFSETQRNKGNFPGRFSGRQFSNSRSEMNVSTLELGDSALYLCASSLGGDKRSYEQYFGPGTRLTVT.

This sequence joins TRBV6-2 or TRBV6-3 and TRBJ2-7; 7 bases are a match to TRBD2. CDR1 MNHEY and CDR2 SVGEGT come from the germline V gene. Trimming removed 3 bases from V and 0 bases from J; junction bases left unmatched: 5. The CDR3 is 15 residues long. The CDR3 here is CASSYNGGSSYEQYV. The DNA for the CDR3 is TGTGCCAGCAGTTATAATGGCGGGAGCTCCTACGAGCAGTACGTC.

V usage is TRBV4-3 and J usage is TRBJ2-2; D is perhaps TRBD2 (6 bases). The CDR3 length is 15 residues. V was cut by 3 bases and J by 5 bases, with 13 bases left in between. CDR1 and CDR2 from the germline V gene are LGHNA and YSLEER. The CDR3 here is CASSQNLLATGELFF. For the CDR3, the DNA is TGCGCCAGCAGCCAGAACCTTCTAGCGACCGGGGAGCTGTTTTTT.

The chain couples TRBV7-2 to TRBJ2-2; 11 bases map to TRBD2. CDR1 and CDR2 (germline): SGHTA, FQGNSA. Trimming cost V 4 bases and J 4 bases; bases outside gene matches: 14. The CDR3 sequence is 19 residues long. CDR3 residues: CASSSIRLAGSLSTGELFF. CDR3 sequence (DNA): TGTGCCAGCAGCTCTATCCGACTAGCGGGAAGTCTGAGCACCGGGGAGCTGTTTTTT.

J is TRBJ2-1 and V is TRBV19, with 7 bases that match TRBD1. Trimming at V came to 2 bases and at J to 4 bases, leaving 5 bases not matched to a gene. Germline V lookup: CDR1 LNHDA, CDR2 SQIVND (reference sequence). This CDR3 is 15 amino acids long. The CDR3 nucleotides are TGTGCCAGTAGTATAACGGACAGGCTATACAATGAGCAGTTCTTC. It encodes CASSITDRLYNEQFF.

The chain links TRBV5-6 to TRBJ2-7; D unclear. CDR3 length equals 11 residues. Trimming took off 0 bases at V and 6 bases at J, with 4 bases between the two ends. Looked up from germline, CDR1 is SGHDT and CDR2 is YYEEEE. In DNA, the CDR3 is TGTGCCAGCAGCTTGGTATCCGAGCAGTACTTC. Protein: CASSLVSEQYF.

This chain links TRBV20-1 with TRBJ2-7; D might be TRBD2 (5 bases). The germline V gene has CDR1 DFQATT and CDR2 SNEGSKA (reference sequence). The V end was cut by 6 bases, the J end by 4 bases, with 10 bases between. The CDR3 contains 11 residues. CDR3 region: CSATRGYEQYV. The CDR3 DNA is TGCAGTGCCACACGGGGATACGAGCAGTACGTC.

The rearrangement links TRBV2 to TRBJ2-5; 11 bases align to TRBD1. This CDR3 region has 15 residues. After removal of 7 bases from V and 0 bases from J, the junction contained 4 bases not matched to a gene. Germline lookup yields CDR1 SNHLY and CDR2 FYNNEI. Written as DNA, the CDR3 is TGTGCCAGCACGGGGGACAGGGGGTACCAAGAGACCCAGTACTTC. As protein: CASTGDRGYQETQYF.

The chain is built from TRBV3-1 (or the pseudogene TRBV3-2) and TRBJ2-3, with 12 positions matching TRBD2. Trimming cost V 0 bases and J 1 base; bases outside gene matches: 11. Germline loops: CDR1 LGHDT, CDR2 YNNKEL (reference sequence). The CDR3 contains 20 residues. The DNA for the CDR3 is TGTGCCAGCAGCCAAGATAGCCCCTGGACTAGCGGGGCCCGCACAGATACGCAGTATTTT. Its protein product is CASSQDSPWTSGARTDTQYF.

The chain recombines TRBV2 with TRBJ2-2; D is unclear. Deletions cut 7 bases from V and 5 bases from J, with 5 bases between. CDR1 SNHLY and CDR2 FYNNEI come from the germline V gene. The CDR3 sequence is 11 residues long. CDR3 residues: CASTGTGELFF. Written as DNA, the CDR3 is TGTGCCAGCACCGGTACCGGGGAGCTGTTTTTT.

The chain has TRBV18 and TRBJ1-2, with D unclear. This CDR3 has 11 residues. CDR1 and CDR2 from the germline V gene are KGHSH and LQKENI. V lost 6 bases and J lost 6, with 8 bases in between. This CDR3 reads CASSRFDGYTF. As DNA, the CDR3 is TGTGCCAGCTCCCGTTTCGATGGCTACACCTTC.

The gene calls are TRBV18 and TRBJ1-2; TRBD1 is a possible D gene (6 bases). This CDR3 is 14 amino acids long. The V end was cut by 5 bases, the J end by 1 base, with 11 bases between. Germline values: CDR1 KGHSH, CDR2 LQKENI. CDR3 DNA: TGTGCCAGCTCAATTCAGGGGAGTAACTATGGCTACACCTTC. It yields the protein CASSIQGSNYGYTF.

This chain joins TRBV15 and TRBJ2-3; 10 positions match TRBD2. With V trimmed by 0 bases and J by 6 bases, 9 bases remained unmatched. Germline loops: CDR1 LNHNV, CDR2 YYDKDF (reference sequence). This CDR3 comprises 17 residues. The CDR3 reads CATSRDSSGRAGDTQYF. The CDR3 DNA follows: TGTGCCACCAGCAGAGATAGCAGCGGGAGGGCGGGGGATACGCAGTATTTT.

This chain links TRBV6-1 with TRBJ1-4; D gene unclear. The CDR3 consists of 15 residues. Germline CDR1 reads MNHNS; CDR2 reads SASEGT. V lost 1 base to trimming and J lost 7 bases, with 13 bases between them. The CDR3 nucleotides read TGTGCCAGCAGTGAAGGGTTTTGGACTGGTGAAAAACTGTTTTTT. The encoded protein is CASSEGFWTGEKLFF.

The genes are TRBV6-5 and TRBJ1-2; D is unclear. V lost 5 bases to trimming and J lost 7 bases, with 14 bases between them. This CDR3 has 13 amino acids. Germline V CDR1 and CDR2: MNHEY, SVGAGI. CDR3 region: CASSLEAHRGYTF. The CDR3, as DNA: TGTGCCAGCAGTCTCGAGGCCCACCGTGGCTACACCTTC.

This chain joins TRBV27 and TRBJ2-1; D is uncertain. The CDR3 spans 15 residues. Germline V gene data show CDR1 as MNHEY and CDR2 as SMNVEV (reference sequence). V lost 0 bases and J 0 bases, leaving 6 bases between the germline ends. CDR3 bases: TGTGCCAGCAGTTTATCGCCTAACTCCTACAATGAGCAGTTCTTC. Residues: CASSLSPNSYNEQFF.

V and J are TRBV7-8 and TRBJ2-7; 11 positions match TRBD2. The germline CDR1 and CDR2 sequences are SGHVS and FQNEAQ. J gave up 2 bases and V 1 base, and 1 base lay outside the gene matches. The CDR3 length is 15 residues. In DNA form, the CDR3 reads TGTGCCAGCAGCTTAGGTAGCGGGGGGGCCTACGAGCAGTACTTC. Protein product: CASSLGSGGAYEQYF.

The chain joins TRBV6-2 or TRBV6-3 to TRBJ2-7, with 11 bases that match TRBD2. With V trimmed by 6 bases and J by 3 bases, 4 bases remained unmatched. From germline, CDR1 is MNHEY and CDR2 SVGEGT. The CDR3 runs 14 residues. The CDR3 DNA reads as TGTGCCAGCAGCAGACTAGCGGGGTTCTACGAGCAGTACGTC. Residues: CASSRLAGFYEQYV.

V is TRBV7-9 and J is TRBJ1-1, with a possible D match to TRBD1 (5 bases). The CDR3 is 18 amino acids. V gave up 4 bases and J gave up 7 bases, with 28 bases separating them. Germline loops: CDR1 SEHNR, CDR2 FQNEAQ (reference sequence). The CDR3 loop reads CASSSSIVRTSVGGEAFF. Written as DNA, the CDR3 is TGTGCCAGCAGCTCTTCAATCGTGAGGACCTCTGTGGGGGGTGAAGCTTTCTTT.

The V call is TRBV19, the J call TRBJ2-1, with TRBD2 matching 7 bases. Losses at the gene ends were 3 bases for V and 7 bases for J; bases not matched to a gene: 3. Germline V lookup: CDR1 LNHDA, CDR2 SQIVND (reference sequence). The CDR3 runs to 13 residues. The CDR3 DNA sequence: TGTGCCAGTAGTATTGGGACTACAAATGAGCAGTTCTTC. This codes for CASSIGTTNEQFF.

This clone is a singleton in its sample. The rearrangement joins TRBV7-6 to TRBJ2-1, with 9 bases identical to TRBD2. J gave up 5 bases and V 2 bases, and 7 bases lay outside the gene matches. CDR1 and CDR2 (germline): SGHVS, FNYEAQ. The CDR3 loop spans 16 amino acids. As DNA, the CDR3 is TGTGCCAGCAGCTTAAACCGGGGCGGGGGGGACAATGAGCAGTTCTTC. It encodes CASSLNRGGGDNEQFF.

The rearrangement joins TRBV7-2 to TRBJ1-5, with 7 bases matching TRBD1. Trimming took 5 bases from V and 0 from J; bases not matched to a gene: 7. CDR3 length: 16 residues. Germline CDR1 and CDR2: SGHTA and FQGNSA. CDR3 residues: CASSPGQLLSNQPQHF. The CDR3, as DNA: TGTGCCAGCAGCCCGGGACAGCTCCTTAGCAATCAGCCCCAGCATTTT. Full variable domain (missing parts from reference TRBV7-2 and TRBJ1-5): GAGVSQSPSNKVTEKGKDVELRCDPISGHTALYWYRQSLGQGLEFLIYFQGNSAPDKSGLPSDRFSAERTGGSVSTLTIQRTQQEDSAVYLCASSPGQLLSNQPQHFGDGTRLSIL.

The V call is TRBV27, the J call TRBJ1-5, with D perhaps TRBD1 (5 bases). The CDR3 covers 15 residues. The V gene lost 0 bases and the J gene lost 2 bases, with 8 bases spanning the gap. The germline V gene has CDR1 MNHEY and CDR2 SMNVEV (reference sequence). The CDR3 coding sequence is TGTGCCAGCAGTTTATCGGCAGGGCGCAATCAGCCCCAGCATTTT. Its translation is CASSLSAGRNQPQHF.

The gene calls are TRBV7-2 and TRBJ1-1, with D possibly TRBD1 on 6 matching bases. Deletions cut 4 bases from V and 0 bases from J, with 9 bases between. There are 14 residues in the CDR3. Germline assignment: CDR1 SGHTA and CDR2 FQGNSA. DNA for the CDR3: TGTGCCAGCAGCTCGCAGGGGCTGAACACTGAAGCTTTCTTT. Translated: CASSSQGLNTEAFF.

V and J are TRBV7-6 and TRBJ1-3; D uncertain. This CDR3 contains 16 residues. The germline gives CDR1 SGHVS, CDR2 FNYEAQ. The V end lost 1 base, the J end lost 0 bases, and 10 bases lay between the germline ends. CDR3 loop: CASSLGRRASGNTIYF. CDR3 nucleotides: TGTGCCAGCAGCTTAGGCCGGAGGGCCTCTGGAAACACCATATATTTT.

The gene calls are TRBV28 and TRBJ2-6, with D perhaps matching TRBD2 (5 bases). Germline CDR1 and CDR2: MDHEN and SYDVKM. The CDR3 is 17 residues long. Trimming stripped 3 bases from V and 0 bases from J, with 12 bases between. In nucleotides, the CDR3 is TGTGCCAGCAGTTTGGGAGTCTTAGGCTCTGGGGCCAACGTCCTGACTTTC. It translates to CASSLGVLGSGANVLTF.

This chain links TRBV27 with TRBJ1-1, with D perhaps matching TRBD1 (5 bases). V lost 5 bases, J lost 1 base, and 14 bases lay in between. This CDR3 is 15 amino acids long. Germline loops: CDR1 MNHEY, CDR2 SMNVEV (reference sequence). CDR3 residues: CASSVTGLENTEAFF. CDR3 bases: TGTGCCAGCAGTGTAACAGGATTAGAGAACACTGAAGCTTTCTTT.

The chain links TRBV19 to TRBJ2-1; 12 bases are a match to TRBD1. This CDR3 is built from 17 residues. V was clipped by 3 bases and J by 6 bases; unmatched bases: 9. Germline V lookup: CDR1 LNHDA, CDR2 SQIVND (reference sequence). This CDR3 reads CASSMGQGAFRGNEQFF. Written as DNA, the CDR3 is TGTGCCAGTAGTATGGGACAGGGGGCGTTCAGGGGCAATGAGCAGTTCTTC.

This chain links TRBV20-1 with TRBJ2-2; 12 bases match TRBD2. Germline V CDR1 and CDR2: DFQATT, SNEGSKA (reference sequence). The ends lost 3 bases at V and 0 bases at J; junction bases unmatched: 5. The length of the CDR3 is 17 residues. CDR3 amino acids: CSASILAGGANTGELFF. The DNA of the CDR3 is TGCAGTGCTAGTATTCTAGCGGGGGGGGCGAACACCGGGGAGCTGTTTTTT.

The chain links TRBV6-6 to TRBJ1-4; tentative D call: TRBD1 (6 bases). Germline CDR1 and CDR2: MNHNY and SVGAGI (reference sequence). The CDR3 sequence is 13 residues long. V was trimmed by 6 bases and J by 5 bases, leaving 10 bases between them. This CDR3 reads CASRWTVNEKLFF. CDR3 nucleotides: TGTGCCAGCAGATGGACAGTCAATGAAAAACTGTTTTTT.

The CDR3 DNA is TGTGCCAGCAGTTACTCCGGGAGGCCGAGGAACACTGAAGCTTTCTTT. It specifies CASSYSGRPRNTEAFF. The V and J genes are TRBV6-5 and TRBJ1-1; D call uncertain. CDR1 and CDR2 (germline): MNHEY, SVGAGI. The CDR3 is 16 amino acids. The V gene lost 0 bases and the J gene lost 1 base, with 12 bases spanning the gap.